This TCR beta chain was captured in a study of blood T cell repertoires in COVID-19. The authors' processing: Estimation of nucleated cell counts relied on the amplification of reference gene primers. The method was immunoSEQ multiplex PCR; TCRdb's version includes in-frame clones alone and lacks a portion of them. Clonal size and the V and J genes are those of that table, whereas D and trimming came from the DNA. The sample carries about 120,000 clones, over 75% recorded once. The TCR comes from an elderly man with active or convalescent COVID-19. Material for sequencing was peripheral blood.

The CDR3 DNA is TGCGCCAGCAGCCAAGTCACTAGCGGGAAGAGCTCCTACGAGCAGTACTTC. It codes for CASSQVTSGKSSYEQYF. The chain has TRBV4-1 and TRBJ2-7; TRBD2 matches 10 bases. Germline V lookup: CDR1 MGHRA, CDR2 YSYEKL. This CDR3 spans 17 amino acids. V lost 1 base to trimming and J lost 0 bases; unmatched junction nucleotides: 6.